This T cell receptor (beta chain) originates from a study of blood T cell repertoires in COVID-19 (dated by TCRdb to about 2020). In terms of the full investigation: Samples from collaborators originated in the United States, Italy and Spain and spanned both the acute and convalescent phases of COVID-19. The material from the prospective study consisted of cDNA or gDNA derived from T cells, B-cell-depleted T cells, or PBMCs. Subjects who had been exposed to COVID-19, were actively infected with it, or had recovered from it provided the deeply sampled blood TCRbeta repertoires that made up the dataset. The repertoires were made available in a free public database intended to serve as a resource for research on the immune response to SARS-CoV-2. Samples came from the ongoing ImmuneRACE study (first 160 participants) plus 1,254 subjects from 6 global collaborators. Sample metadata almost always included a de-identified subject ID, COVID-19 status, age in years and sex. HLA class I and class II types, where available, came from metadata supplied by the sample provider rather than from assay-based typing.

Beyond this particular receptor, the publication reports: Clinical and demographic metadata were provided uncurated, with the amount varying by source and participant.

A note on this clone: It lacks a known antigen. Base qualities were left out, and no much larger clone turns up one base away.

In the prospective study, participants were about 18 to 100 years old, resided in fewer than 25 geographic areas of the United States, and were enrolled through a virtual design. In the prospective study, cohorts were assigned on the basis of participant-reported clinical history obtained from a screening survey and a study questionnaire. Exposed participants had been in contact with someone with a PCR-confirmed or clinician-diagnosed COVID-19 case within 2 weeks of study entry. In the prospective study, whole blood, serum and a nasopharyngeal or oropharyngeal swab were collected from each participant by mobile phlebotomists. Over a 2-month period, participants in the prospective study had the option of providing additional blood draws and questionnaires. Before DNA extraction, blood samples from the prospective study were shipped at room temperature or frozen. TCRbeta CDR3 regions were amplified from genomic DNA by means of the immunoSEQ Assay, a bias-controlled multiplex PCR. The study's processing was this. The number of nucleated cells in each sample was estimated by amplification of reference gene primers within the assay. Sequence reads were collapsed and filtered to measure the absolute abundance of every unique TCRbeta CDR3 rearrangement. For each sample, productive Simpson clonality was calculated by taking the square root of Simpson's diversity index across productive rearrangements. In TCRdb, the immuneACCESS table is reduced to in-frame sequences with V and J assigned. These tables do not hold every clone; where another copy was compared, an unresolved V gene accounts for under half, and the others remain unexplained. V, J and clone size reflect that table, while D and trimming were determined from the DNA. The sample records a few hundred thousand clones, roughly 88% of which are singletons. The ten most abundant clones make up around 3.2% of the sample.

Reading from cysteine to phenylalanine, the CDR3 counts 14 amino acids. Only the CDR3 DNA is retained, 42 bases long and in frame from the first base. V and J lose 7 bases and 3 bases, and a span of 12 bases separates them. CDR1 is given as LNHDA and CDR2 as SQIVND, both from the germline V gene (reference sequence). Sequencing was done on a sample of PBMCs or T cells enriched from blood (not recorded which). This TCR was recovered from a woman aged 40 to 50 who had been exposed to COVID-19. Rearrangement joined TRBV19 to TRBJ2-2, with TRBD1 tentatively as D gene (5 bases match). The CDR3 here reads CASKSGMDTGELFF. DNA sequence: TGTGCCAGTAAGTCAGGGATGGACACCGGGGAGCTGTTTTTT.